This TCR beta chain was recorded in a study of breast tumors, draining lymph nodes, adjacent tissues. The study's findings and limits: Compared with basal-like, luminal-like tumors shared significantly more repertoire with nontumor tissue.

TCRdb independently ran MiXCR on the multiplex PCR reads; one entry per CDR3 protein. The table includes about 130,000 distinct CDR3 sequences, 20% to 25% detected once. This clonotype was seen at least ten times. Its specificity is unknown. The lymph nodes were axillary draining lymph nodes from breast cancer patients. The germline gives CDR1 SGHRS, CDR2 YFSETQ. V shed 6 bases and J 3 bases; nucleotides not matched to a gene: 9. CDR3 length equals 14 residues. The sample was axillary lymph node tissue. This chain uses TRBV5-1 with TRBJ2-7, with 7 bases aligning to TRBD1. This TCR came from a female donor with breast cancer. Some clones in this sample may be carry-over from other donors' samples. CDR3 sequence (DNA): TGCGCCAGCAACCCCGGGACAGAAATCTACGAGCAGTACTTC. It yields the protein CASNPGTEIYEQYF.